These 13 T cell receptor beta chains were sequenced from one sample in a study. Each CDR3 protein gets one entry after TCRdb re-called the 5' RACE reads with MiXCR. The data show approximately 8,600 distinct CDR3 sequences, around 15% seen once. Sequenced: memory CD4+ T cells sorted from blood. The subset: memory CD4+ T cells, CD4+CD45RO+CD25-. The receptors were gathered from a female donor with breast cancer.

In this sample, this clonotype is medium-sized. The V gene is TRBV7-3, the J gene TRBJ2-3; maybe TRBD1 (5 bases). Germline loops: CDR1 SGHTA, CDR2 FQGTGA. Between the trimmed V and J ends, which lost 2 bases and 2 bases, there was a span of 14 bases. The CDR3 contains 16 residues. The CDR3 loop is CASSLGAGYITDTQYF. The CDR3 DNA is TGTGCCAGCAGCTTAGGGGCAGGGTACATCACAGATACGCAGTATTTT.

Judged by abundance, this clonotype is medium-sized. This rearrangement joins TRBV7-9 to TRBJ2-7, with D possibly matching TRBD2 (6 bases). The CDR3 is 14 residues long. The V end was cut by 4 bases, the J end by 2 bases, with 12 bases between. Germline lookup yields CDR1 SEHNR and CDR2 FQNEAQ (reference sequence). The CDR3 DNA sequence: TGTGCCAGCAGCTCAAATAGCGGTACCTACGAGCAGTACTTC. This gives the protein CASSSNSGTYEQYF.

Details on this clonotype: A much bigger clone sits one base away, suggesting this may be a read error. V is TRBV12-3 or TRBV12-4 and J is TRBJ2-5; D is possibly TRBD2 (6 bases). This CDR3 is 13 amino acids long. The CDR3 spells CASSRGIQEAQYF. In nucleotides, the CDR3 is TGTGCCAGCAGTCGCGGGATCCAAGAGGCCCAGTACTTC.

As concerns this clonotype: The CDR3 carries no conserved terminal phenylalanine or tryptophan, so it likely arises from a read error. The chain uses TRBV7-2 and TRBJ1-1, with a possible D match to TRBD1 (5 bases). The CDR3 is made up of 15 amino acids. CDR1 is SGHTA, CDR2 FQGNSA, per germline. In nucleotides, the CDR3 is TGTGTCAGCAGCCCTAACCCCACGGCGGTGACAGTCGCTTTCTCT. Translation: CVSSPNPTAVTVAFS.

A word on this clonotype: The final CDR3 position lacks the conserved phenylalanine or tryptophan, pointing to a likely read error. This chain connects TRBV7-2 to TRBJ2-7, with TRBD2 matching 9 bases. CDR3 length equals 15 residues. CDR1 is SGHTA and CDR2 is FQGNSA in the germline V gene. The chain's CDR3 is CASSVAGAQHYEQYL. The CDR3 DNA follows: TGTGCCAGCAGCGTAGCGGGGGCGCAACATTATGAGCAGTACCTC.

In this sample, this clonotype is medium-sized. The chain is built from TRBV7-9 and TRBJ2-1, with no clear D. CDR3 size: 15 residues. The V and J ends lost 4 bases and 4 bases respectively, with 14 bases between them. From germline, CDR1 is SEHNR and CDR2 FQNEAQ (reference sequence). The DNA for the CDR3 is TGTGCCAGCAGCTCTTCTGGGTTCGTATACAATGAGCAGTTCTTC. Residues: CASSSSGFVYNEQFF.

This clonotype is medium-sized within its sample. V usage is TRBV5-5 and J usage is TRBJ2-1, with D possibly being TRBD1 (6 bases). Germline lookup yields CDR1 SGHKS and CDR2 YYEKEE (reference sequence). The CDR3 loop spans 16 amino acids. Between the trimmed V and J ends, which lost 2 bases and 6 bases, there was a span of 18 bases. CDR3 loop: CASSLLQGSRGNEQFF. The CDR3 DNA reads as TGTGCCAGCAGCTTACTTCAGGGGTCTAGGGGCAATGAGCAGTTCTTC. The whole variable domain, filled in from reference TRBV5-5 and TRBJ2-1, reads DAGVTQSPTHLIKTRGQQVTLRCSPISGHKSVSWYQQVLGQGPQFIFQYYEKEERGRGNFPDRFSARQFPNYSSELNVNALLLGDSALYLCASSLLQGSRGNEQFFGPGTRLTVL.

In this sample, this clonotype turned up a few times. This sequence joins TRBV7-9 and TRBJ1-3, with D perhaps matching TRBD1 (6 bases). Trimming left V 4 bases short and J 3 bases short, with 10 bases between. The CDR3 is 14 amino acids. The germline V gene has CDR1 SEHNR and CDR2 FQNEAQ (reference sequence). The CDR3 loop reads CASSSSQGGNTIYF. In DNA form, the CDR3 reads TGTGCCAGCAGCTCATCACAGGGTGGAAACACCATATATTTT.

The sample holds one count of this clonotype. Given the absence of the conserved phenylalanine or tryptophan at the CDR3 end, a read error is likely. V and J are TRBV7-2 and TRBJ2-6; unclear D gene. Germline V lookup: CDR1 SGHTA, CDR2 FQGNSA. This CDR3 is 16 amino acids long. Here the CDR3 DNA reads TGTGCCAGTAGCTTAGGTTGGGGATCTGGGGCCAACGTCCTGACTCTC. It is translated as CASSLGWGSGANVLTL.

This clonotype was counted only a few times. The chain joins TRBV28 to TRBJ2-7; D unresolved. This CDR3 is built from 16 residues. V was clipped by 8 bases and J by 2 bases, with 22 bases between them. Germline-derived CDR1 and CDR2 are MDHEN and SYDVKM. CDR3 loop: CASLPYLNTYTYEQYF. CDR3 bases: TGTGCCAGCCTACCCTATCTAAACACCTATACCTACGAGCAGTACTTC. The whole variable domain, remainder taken from reference TRBV28 and TRBJ2-7, is DVKVTQSSRYLVKRTGEKVFLECVQDMDHENMFWYRQDPGLGLRLIYFSYDVKMKEKGDIPEGYSVSREKKERFSLILESASTNQTSMYLCASLPYLNTYTYEQYFGPGTRLTVT.

This clonotype is labeled as medium-sized. The rearrangement joins TRBV28 to TRBJ2-7, with D possibly TRBD1 on 6 matching bases. V dropped 8 bases and J dropped 4 bases, with 18 bases sitting between them. The CDR3 runs to 14 residues. CDR1 and CDR2 from the germline V gene are MDHEN and SYDVKM. CDR3 nucleotide sequence: TGTGCCAGCGGCCGTGGGCAGGGGTGGTACGAGCAGTACTTC. Translated, it gives CASGRGQGWYEQYF.

With respect to this clonotype: Mismatch with germline at one junction end may stem from a read error. This chain connects TRBV5-6 to TRBJ2-1; possibly TRBD2 for D (5 bases). Germline V gene sequence: CDR1 SGHDT, CDR2 YYEEEE. This CDR3 is 17 amino acids long. CDR3 in DNA: TGTGCCGGCAGCTTGGCTCTAGTTGCGGATGGGAGCAATGAGCAGTTCTTC. It translates to CAGSLALVADGSNEQFF.

By share, this clonotype ranks as medium-sized. The rearrangement links TRBV11-1 to TRBJ2-1; the D is unclear. The CDR3 is 13 amino acids. The germline V and J ends were trimmed by 0 bases and 7 bases, with 7 bases remaining between them. CDR1 SGHAT and CDR2 FQDESV come from the germline V gene (reference sequence). The CDR3 protein is CASSLALSNEQFF. In DNA form, the CDR3 reads TGTGCCAGCAGCTTAGCACTCAGTAATGAGCAGTTCTTC. Filled out from reference TRBV11-1 and TRBJ2-1, the complete variable domain reads EAEVAQSPRYKITEKSQAVAFWCDPISGHATLYWYRQILGQGPELLVQFQDESVVDDSQLPKDRFSAERLKGVDSTLKIQPAELGDSAMYLCASSLALSNEQFFGPGTRLTVL.